This T cell receptor beta chain was obtained from a study of T cell repertoires in cytomegalovirus infection. Germline CDR1 and CDR2: SGHVS and FQNEAQ. V dropped 5 bases and J dropped 8 bases, with 21 bases sitting between them. The CDR3 runs to 15 residues. In this sample, this clonotype turned up many times. Each CDR3 protein is one row after TCRdb ran MiXCR on the reads. The data hold almost 550,000 distinct CDR3 sequences, with about 17% observed a single time. Sequenced input: CD8+ T cells from PBMCs. The chain joins TRBV7-8 to TRBJ1-2; a weak D match, TRBD1 (6 bases). The receptor was isolated from a human donor in good health (CMV status not recorded). Some clones in this sample may be carry-over from other donors' samples. Written as DNA, the CDR3 is TGTGCCAGCAGCCCTGGCGGGGGGTCGGGGGCCGGCTACACCTTC. The encoded protein is CASSPGGGSGAGYTF.